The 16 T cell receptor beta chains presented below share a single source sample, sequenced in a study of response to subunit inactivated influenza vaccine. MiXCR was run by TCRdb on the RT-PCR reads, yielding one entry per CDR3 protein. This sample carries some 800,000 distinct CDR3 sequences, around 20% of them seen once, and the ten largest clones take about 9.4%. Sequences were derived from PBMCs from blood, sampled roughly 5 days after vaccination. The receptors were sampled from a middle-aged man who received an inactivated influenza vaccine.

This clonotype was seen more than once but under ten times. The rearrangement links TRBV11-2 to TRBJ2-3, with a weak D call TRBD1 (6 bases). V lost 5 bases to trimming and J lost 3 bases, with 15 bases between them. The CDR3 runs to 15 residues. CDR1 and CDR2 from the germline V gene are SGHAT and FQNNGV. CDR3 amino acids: CASSRATGLTDTQYF. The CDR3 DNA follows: TGTGCCAGCAGCCGAGCAACAGGGCTTACAGATACGCAGTATTTT.

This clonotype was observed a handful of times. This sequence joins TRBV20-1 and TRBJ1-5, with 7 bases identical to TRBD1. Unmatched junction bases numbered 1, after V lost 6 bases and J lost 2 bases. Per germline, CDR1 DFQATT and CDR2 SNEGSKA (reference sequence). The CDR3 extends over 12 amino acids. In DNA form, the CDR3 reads TGCAGTGCCGACAGGGGCAATCAGCCCCAGCATTTT. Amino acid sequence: CSADRGNQPQHF.

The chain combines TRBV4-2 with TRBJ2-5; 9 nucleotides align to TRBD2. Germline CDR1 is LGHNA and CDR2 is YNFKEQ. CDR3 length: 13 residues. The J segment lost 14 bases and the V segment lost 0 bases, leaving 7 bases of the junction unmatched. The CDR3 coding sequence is TGTGCCAGCAGCCAAGATACGCTAGCGGGAAGTTACTTC. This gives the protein CASSQDTLAGSYF.

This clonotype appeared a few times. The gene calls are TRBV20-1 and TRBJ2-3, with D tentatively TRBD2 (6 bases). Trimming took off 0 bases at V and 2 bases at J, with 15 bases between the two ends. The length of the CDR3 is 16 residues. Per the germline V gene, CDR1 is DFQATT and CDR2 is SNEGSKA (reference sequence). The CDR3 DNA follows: TGCAGTGCTAGAGATAGCGGCAGGGCTATCACAGATACGCAGTATTTT. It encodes CSARDSGRAITDTQYF.

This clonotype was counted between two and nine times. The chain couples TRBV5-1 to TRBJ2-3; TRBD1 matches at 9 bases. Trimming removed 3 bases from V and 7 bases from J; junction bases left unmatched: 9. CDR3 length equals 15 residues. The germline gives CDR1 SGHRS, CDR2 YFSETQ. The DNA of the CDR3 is TGCGCCAGCAGCTGGGGGGACAGGGATTATAATACGCAGTATTTT. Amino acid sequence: CASSWGDRDYNTQYF.

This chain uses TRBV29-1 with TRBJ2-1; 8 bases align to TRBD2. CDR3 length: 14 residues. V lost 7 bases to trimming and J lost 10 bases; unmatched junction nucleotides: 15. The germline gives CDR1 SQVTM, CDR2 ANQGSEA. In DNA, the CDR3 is TGCAGCGCAAAACCGGGACTAGGGATCGGGGAGCAGTTCTTC. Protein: CSAKPGLGIGEQFF.

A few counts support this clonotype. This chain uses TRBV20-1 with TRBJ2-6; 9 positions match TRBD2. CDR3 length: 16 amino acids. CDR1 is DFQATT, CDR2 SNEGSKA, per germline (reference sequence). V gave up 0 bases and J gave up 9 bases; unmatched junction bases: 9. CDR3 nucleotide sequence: TGCAGTGCTAGAGATATAGCGGGAGCTGGTGTCAACGTCCTGACTTTC. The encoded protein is CSARDIAGAGVNVLTF.

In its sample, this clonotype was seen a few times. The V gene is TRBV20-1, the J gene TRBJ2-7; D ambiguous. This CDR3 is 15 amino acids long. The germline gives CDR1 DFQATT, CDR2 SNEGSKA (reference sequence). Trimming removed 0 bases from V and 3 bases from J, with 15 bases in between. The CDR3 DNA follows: TGCAGTGCTAGAGATCTTCTTACTGGGGTCTACGAGCAGTACTTC. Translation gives CSARDLLTGVYEQYF.

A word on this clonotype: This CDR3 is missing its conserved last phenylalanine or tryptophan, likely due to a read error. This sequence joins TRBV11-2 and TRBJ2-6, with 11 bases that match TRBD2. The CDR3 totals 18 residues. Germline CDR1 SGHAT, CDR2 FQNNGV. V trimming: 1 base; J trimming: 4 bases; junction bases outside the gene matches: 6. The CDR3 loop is CASSLGASGGFGANVLTL. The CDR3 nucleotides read TGTGCCAGCAGCTTAGGAGCTAGCGGGGGGTTCGGGGCCAACGTCCTGACTCTC.

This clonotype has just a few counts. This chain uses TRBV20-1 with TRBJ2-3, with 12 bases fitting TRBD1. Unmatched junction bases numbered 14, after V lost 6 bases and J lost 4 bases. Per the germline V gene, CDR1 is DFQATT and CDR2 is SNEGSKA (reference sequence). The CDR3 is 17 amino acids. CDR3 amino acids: CSAAGGDRGRIADTQYF. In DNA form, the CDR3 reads TGCAGTGCAGCAGGGGGGGACAGGGGGCGAATTGCAGATACGCAGTATTTT.

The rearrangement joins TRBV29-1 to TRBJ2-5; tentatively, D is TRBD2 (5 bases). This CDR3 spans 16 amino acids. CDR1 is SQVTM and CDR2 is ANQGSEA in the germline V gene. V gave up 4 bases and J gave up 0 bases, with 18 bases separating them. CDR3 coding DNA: TGCAGCGTTGGAGAGAGGGCACTTCGGTACCAAGAGACCCAGTACTTC. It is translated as CSVGERALRYQETQYF.

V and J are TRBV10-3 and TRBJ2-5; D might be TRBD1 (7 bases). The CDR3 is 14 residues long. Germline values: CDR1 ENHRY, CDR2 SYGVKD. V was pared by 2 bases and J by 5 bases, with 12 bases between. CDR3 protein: CAISEGGGAETQYF. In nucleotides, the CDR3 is TGTGCCATCAGTGAGGGAGGGGGCGCGGAGACCCAGTACTTC.

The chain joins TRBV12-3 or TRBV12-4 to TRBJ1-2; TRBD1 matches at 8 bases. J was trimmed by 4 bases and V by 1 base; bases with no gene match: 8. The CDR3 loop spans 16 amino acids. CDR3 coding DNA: TGTGCCAGCAGTTTAGATTACAGGGGGTGGTCCTATGGCTACACCTTC. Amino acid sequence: CASSLDYRGWSYGYTF.

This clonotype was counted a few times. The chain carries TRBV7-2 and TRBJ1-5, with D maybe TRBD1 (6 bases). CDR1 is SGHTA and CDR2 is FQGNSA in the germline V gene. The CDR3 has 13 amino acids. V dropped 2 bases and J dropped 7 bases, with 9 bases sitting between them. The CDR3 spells CASSLPGAQPQHF. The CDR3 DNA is TGTGCCAGCAGCTTACCAGGGGCCCAGCCCCAGCATTTT.

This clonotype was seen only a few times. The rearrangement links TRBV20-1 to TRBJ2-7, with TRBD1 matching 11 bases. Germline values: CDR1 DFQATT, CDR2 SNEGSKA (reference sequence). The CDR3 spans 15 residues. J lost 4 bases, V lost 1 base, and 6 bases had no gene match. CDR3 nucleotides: TGCAGTGCTAGAGGCGGGACAGGGGGTTTTTACGAGCAGTACTTC. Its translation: CSARGGTGGFYEQYF.

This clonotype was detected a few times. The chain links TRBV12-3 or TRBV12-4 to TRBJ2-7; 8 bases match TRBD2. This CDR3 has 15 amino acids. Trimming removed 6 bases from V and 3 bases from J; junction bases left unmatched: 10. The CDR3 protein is CASSEPSGRYYEQYF. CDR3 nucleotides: TGTGCCAGCAGCGAACCTAGCGGGCGCTACTACGAGCAGTACTTC.